This entry concerns a single TCR beta chain. Its antigen target is currently unknown. There are no base qualities to consult, and no much larger clone falls within one base. High-throughput TCR beta sequencing profiled peripheral blood CD8+ and CD4+ T cells from healthy donors, Susac syndrome patients and multiple sclerosis patients. The healthy donors served as controls matched for age and sex. Bulk CD8+ and CD4+ T cells were purified magnetically by negative isolation, whereas CD8+ TEMRA cells were enriched by FACS. Blood was collected in EDTA tubes and processed within 24 hours, with PBMCs isolated through density gradient centrifugation. PBMCs destined for TCR sequencing were cryopreserved in liquid nitrogen and later thawed in a 37 °C water bath. The sorted or isolated CD4+, CD8+ and CD8+ TEMRA cells reached a purity of at least 90%. This entry belongs to a study of CD8 T cells in Susac syndrome (dated 2019 in TCRdb). With regard to the full study: The study used repertoire sequencing to test whether antigen drove CD8+ T cell activation and differentiation in Susac syndrome.

What the work shows at the level of the full study, not this receptor alone: The TCR sequencing and HLA analysis was acknowledged to have included a relatively small number of individuals.

RNA was extracted using the RNeasy kit, and roughly 0.5 to 1 ug of the RNA was reverse transcribed with random hexamers. TCR beta CDR3 regions were amplified with the immunoSEQ multiplex PCR assay covering 54 Vbeta and 13 Jbeta segments. To correct PCR amplification bias, a synthetic template baseline was used for both primer optimization and computational correction. As for how the authors treated the data: Reads were annotated to V, D and J genes per IMGT and analyzed with immunoSEQ Analyzer, keeping only productive sequences. Clonality was computed as one minus Shannon entropy normalized by log2 of the number of productive unique sequences. For each patient and control, public and private clones were evaluated among the 100 most prevalent clones. A clone was defined as Susac-specific if it was absent from the healthy and MS cohorts, from around 960 published viral clones and from other ImmuneACCESS disease sequences. TCRdb redid the processing of the public reads, applying fastp at Q25 and MiXCR, and retained in-frame beta chains. Each entry is one CDR3 protein sequence, shown with its most common DNA and genes. For this entry, the V and J calls and clone size follow TCRdb and not the study's own pipeline. A total of roughly 190,000 distinct CDR3 sequences appear in this sample, under 95% of them only once. 0.1% to 0.12% of the sample is held by the ten biggest clonotypes.

The clonotype was recovered from a human donor in good health. The sequencing sample was made of CD4+ T cells from PBMCs.

The CDR3 reads CASSIYRGQRETQYF. The nucleotide sequence is given as TGTGCCAGCAGTATCTACAGGGGGCAGCGAGAGACCCAGTACTTC. The V and J segments used are TRBV6-5 and TRBJ2-5, with 9 bases in between that match TRBD1. From cysteine to phenylalanine, the CDR3 is 15 amino acids long. Only CDR3 DNA is held: 45 bases, read in frame from base 1. V ends up 5 bases short and J 4 bases short, with an unmatched junction base count of 8. The germline V gene specifies MNHEY as CDR1 and SVGAGI as CDR2.